A single sample gave rise to the 6 T cell receptor beta chains below, sequenced in a study of blood T cell repertoires in COVID-19. The repertoire was sequenced with immunoSEQ multiplex PCR; TCRdb's copy has only in-frame clones and lacks some. Of about 73,000 clones in the sample, 70% to 75% were seen once. The sequenced sample was peripheral blood. These receptors originate from a man between 60 and 75 years old with acute or convalescent COVID-19.

This clone has only one observation. CDR3 residues: CASSTLDRFYGYTF. The CDR3 region has the DNA TGTGCCAGCAGCACCCTGGACAGGTTCTATGGCTACACCTTC. The V call is TRBV9, the J call TRBJ1-2; 7 positions match TRBD1. V dropped 4 bases and J dropped 4; count of bases not matched to a gene: 7. Germline V gene data show CDR1 as SGDLS and CDR2 as YYNGEE. The length of the CDR3 is 14 residues.

The chain uses TRBV4-1 and TRBJ2-5, with D hard to call. CDR1 is MGHRA, CDR2 YSYEKL, per germline. The CDR3 contains 13 residues. Trimming removed 5 bases at V and 1 base at J, with 8 bases between. The CDR3 sequence is CASSIDFQETQYF. CDR3 in DNA: TGCGCCAGCAGCATTGACTTCCAAGAGACCCAGTACTTC.

This clone was counted once. The chain joins TRBV19 to TRBJ2-1, with TRBD1 matching 8 bases. CDR1 is LNHDA, CDR2 SQIVND, per germline (reference sequence). The trim removed 9 bases at V and 2 bases at J, leaving 6 bases unmatched. The length of the CDR3 is 14 residues. CDR3 bases: TGTGCCAGCAGACAGGGGCTGACCTACAATGAGCAGTTCTTC. Its translation is CASRQGLTYNEQFF.

V is TRBV19 and J is TRBJ1-5; TRBD1 agrees at 8 bases. This CDR3 comprises 13 residues. From germline, CDR1 is LNHDA and CDR2 SQIVND (reference sequence). The junction had 6 bases not matched to a gene; V was cut back by 10 bases and J by 4 bases. This CDR3 is CATLDRANQPQHF. In nucleotides, the CDR3 is TGTGCCACCCTGGACAGGGCTAATCAGCCCCAGCATTTT. The full variable domain, completed using reference TRBV19 and TRBJ1-5, is DGGITQSPKYLFRKEGQNVTLSCEQNLNHDAMYWYRQDPGQGLRLIYYSQIVNDFQKGDIAEGYSVSREKKESFPLTVTSAQKNPTAFYLCATLDRANQPQHFGDGTRLSIL.

The chain joins TRBV7-2 to TRBJ2-5; 8 nucleotides align to TRBD2. This CDR3 comprises 15 residues. Germline assignment: CDR1 SGHTA and CDR2 FQGNSA. V gave up 8 bases and J gave up 4 bases; unmatched junction bases: 12. This chain's CDR3 is CASVEAGAGVETQYF. The CDR3 DNA reads as TGTGCCAGCGTAGAAGCGGGGGCCGGGGTAGAGACCCAGTACTTC.

This clone came up a few times. V is TRBV5-1 and J is TRBJ1-3, with 9 positions matching TRBD1. V gave up 5 bases and J gave up 2 bases; unmatched junction bases: 11. Germline CDR1 SGHRS, CDR2 YFSETQ. The CDR3 loop spans 17 amino acids. CDR3 in amino acids: CASSLIQGASTGNTIYF. In nucleotides, the CDR3 is TGCGCCAGCAGTCTAATACAGGGGGCTAGCACTGGAAACACCATATATTTT.